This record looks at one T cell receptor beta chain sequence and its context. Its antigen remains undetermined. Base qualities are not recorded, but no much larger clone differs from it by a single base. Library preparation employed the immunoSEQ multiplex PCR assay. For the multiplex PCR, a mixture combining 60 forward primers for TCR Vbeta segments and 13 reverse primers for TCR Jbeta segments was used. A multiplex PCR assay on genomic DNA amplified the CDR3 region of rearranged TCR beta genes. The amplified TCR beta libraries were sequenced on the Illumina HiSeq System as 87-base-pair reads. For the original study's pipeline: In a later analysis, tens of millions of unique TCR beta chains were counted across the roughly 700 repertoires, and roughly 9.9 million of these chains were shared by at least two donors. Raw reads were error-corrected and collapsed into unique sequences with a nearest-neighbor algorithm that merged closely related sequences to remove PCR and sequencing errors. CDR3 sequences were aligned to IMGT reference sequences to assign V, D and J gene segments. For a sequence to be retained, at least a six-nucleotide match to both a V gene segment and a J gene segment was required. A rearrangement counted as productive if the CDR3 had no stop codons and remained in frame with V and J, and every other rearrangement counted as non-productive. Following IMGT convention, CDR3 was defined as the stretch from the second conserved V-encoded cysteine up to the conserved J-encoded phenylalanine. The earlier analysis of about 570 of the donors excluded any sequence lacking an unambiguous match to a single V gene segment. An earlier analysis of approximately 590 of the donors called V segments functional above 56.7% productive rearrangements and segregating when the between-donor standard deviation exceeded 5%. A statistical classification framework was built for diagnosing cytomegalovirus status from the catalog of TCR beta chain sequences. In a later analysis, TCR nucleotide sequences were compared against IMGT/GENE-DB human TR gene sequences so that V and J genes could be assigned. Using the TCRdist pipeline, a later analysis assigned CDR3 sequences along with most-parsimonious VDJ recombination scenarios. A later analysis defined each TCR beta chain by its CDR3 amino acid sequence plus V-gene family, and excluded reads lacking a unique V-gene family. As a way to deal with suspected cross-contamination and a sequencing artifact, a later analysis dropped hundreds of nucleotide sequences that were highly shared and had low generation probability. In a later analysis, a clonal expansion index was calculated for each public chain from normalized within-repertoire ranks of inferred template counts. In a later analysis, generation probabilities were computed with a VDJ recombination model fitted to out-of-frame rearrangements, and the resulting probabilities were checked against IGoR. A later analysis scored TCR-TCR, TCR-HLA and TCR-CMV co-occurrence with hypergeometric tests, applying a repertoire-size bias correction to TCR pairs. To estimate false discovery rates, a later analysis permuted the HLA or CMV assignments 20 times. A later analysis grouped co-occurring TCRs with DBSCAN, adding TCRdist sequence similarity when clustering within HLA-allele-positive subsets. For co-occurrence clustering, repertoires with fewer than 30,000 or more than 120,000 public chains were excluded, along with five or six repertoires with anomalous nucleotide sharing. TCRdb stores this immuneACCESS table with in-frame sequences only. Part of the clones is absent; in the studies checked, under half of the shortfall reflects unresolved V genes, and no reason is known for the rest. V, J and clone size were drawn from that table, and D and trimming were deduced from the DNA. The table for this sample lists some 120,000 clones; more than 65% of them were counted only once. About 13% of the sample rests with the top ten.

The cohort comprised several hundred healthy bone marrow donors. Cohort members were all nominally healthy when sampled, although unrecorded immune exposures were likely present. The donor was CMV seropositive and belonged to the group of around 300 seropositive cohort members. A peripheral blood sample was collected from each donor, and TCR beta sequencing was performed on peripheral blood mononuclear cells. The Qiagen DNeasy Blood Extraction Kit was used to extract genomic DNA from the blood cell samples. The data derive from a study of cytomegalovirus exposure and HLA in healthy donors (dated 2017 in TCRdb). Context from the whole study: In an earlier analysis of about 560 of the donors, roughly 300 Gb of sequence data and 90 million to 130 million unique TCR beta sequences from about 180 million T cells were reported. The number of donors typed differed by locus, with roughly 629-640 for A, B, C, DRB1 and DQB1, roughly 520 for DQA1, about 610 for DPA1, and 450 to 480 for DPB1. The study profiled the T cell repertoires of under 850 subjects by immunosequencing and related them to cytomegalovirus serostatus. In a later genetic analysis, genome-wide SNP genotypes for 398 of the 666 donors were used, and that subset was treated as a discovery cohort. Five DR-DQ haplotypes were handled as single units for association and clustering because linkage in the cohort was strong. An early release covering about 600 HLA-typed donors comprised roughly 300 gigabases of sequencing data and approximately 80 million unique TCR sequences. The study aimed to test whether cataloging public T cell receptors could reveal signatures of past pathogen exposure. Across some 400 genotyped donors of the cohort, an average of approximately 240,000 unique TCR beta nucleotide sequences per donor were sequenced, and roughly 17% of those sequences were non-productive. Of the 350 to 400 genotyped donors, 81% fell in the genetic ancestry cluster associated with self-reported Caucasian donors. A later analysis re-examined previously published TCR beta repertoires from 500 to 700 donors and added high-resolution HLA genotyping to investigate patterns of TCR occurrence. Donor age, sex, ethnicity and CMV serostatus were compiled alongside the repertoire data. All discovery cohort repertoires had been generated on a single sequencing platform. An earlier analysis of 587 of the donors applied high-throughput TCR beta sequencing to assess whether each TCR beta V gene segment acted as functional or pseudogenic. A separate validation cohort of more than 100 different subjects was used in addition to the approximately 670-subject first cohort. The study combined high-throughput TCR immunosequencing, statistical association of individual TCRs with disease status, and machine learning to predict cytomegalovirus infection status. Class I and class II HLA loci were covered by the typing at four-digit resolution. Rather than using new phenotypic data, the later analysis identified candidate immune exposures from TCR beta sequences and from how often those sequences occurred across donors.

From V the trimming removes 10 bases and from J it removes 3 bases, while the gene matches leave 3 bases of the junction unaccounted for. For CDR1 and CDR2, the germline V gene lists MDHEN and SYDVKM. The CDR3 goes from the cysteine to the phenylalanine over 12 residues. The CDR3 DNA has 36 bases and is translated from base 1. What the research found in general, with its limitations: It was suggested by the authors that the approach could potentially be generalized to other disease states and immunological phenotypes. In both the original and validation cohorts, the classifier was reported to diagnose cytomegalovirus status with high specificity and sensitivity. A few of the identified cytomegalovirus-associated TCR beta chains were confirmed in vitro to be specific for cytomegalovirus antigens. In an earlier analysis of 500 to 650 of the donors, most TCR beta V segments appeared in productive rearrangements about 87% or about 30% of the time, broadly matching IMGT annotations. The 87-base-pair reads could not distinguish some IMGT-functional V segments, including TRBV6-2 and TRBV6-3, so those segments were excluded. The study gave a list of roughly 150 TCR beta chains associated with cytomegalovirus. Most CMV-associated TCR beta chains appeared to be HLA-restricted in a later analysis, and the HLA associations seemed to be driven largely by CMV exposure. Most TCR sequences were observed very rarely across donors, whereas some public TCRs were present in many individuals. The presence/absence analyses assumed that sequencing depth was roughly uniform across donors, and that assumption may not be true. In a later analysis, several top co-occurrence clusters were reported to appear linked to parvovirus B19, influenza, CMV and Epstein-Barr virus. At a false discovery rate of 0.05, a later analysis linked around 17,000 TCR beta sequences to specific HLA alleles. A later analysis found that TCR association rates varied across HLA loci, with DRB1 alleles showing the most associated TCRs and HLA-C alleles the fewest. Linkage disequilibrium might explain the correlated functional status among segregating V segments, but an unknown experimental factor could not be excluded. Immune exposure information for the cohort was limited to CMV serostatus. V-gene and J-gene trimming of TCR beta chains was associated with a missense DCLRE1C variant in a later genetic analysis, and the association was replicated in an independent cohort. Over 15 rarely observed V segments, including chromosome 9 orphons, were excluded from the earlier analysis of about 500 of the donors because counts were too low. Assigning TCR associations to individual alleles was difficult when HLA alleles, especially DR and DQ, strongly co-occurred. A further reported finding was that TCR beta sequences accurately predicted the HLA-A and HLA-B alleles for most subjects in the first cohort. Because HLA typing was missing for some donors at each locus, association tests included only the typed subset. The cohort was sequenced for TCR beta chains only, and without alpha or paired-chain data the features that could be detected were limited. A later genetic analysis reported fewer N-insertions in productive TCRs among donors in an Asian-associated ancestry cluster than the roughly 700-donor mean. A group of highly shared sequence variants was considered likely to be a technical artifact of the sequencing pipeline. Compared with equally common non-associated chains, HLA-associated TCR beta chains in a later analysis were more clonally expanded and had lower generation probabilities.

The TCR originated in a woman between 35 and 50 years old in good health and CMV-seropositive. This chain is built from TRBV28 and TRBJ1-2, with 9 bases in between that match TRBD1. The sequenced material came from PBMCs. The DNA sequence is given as TGTGCCACGCGGGACAGGGACTATGGCTACACCTTC. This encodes CATRDRDYGYTF.